The 24 T cell receptor beta chains below come from one sample, sequenced in a study of beta chain features in type 1 diabetes. Study-level results: People with Type 1 diabetes carried modestly yet significantly shorter TCRB CDR3s in all four CD4+ subsets.

Antigens of these TCRs are unknown. The authors reverse transcribed all of the isolated RNA, so sequencing captured expressed TCRB transcripts. This table comes from immunoSEQ multiplex PCR, and its TCRdb copy is limited to in-frame clones, with some not included. The table shows more than 300,000 clones, with roughly an eighth occurring only once. Material for sequencing was naive CD4+ T cells from blood. All receptors come from a woman aged 18-29 years with type 1 diabetes.

This clone was found a few times. CDR3 region: CASSRGLTQYF. CDR3 nucleotides: TGTGCCAGCAGCCGGGGTCTGACCCAGTACTTC. The chain is built from TRBV7-2 and TRBJ2-5; a weak D match, TRBD2 (5 bases). The ends were cut back, 5 bases at V and 7 bases at J, with 8 bases in the middle. The CDR3 contains 11 residues. Germline values: CDR1 SGHTA, CDR2 FQGNSA.

This chain connects TRBV11-3 to TRBJ2-3; D might be TRBD2 (5 bases). Trimming shortened V by 1 base and J by 4 bases, and 6 bases separated the two germline ends. This CDR3 is built from 13 residues. CDR1 is SGHNT, CDR2 YENEEA, per germline. This chain's CDR3 is CASSLAGADTQYF. DNA for the CDR3: TGTGCCAGCAGCTTAGCCGGGGCAGATACGCAGTATTTT.

This clone was found a few times. The rearrangement uses TRBV4-1 and TRBJ2-1; 14 bases agree with TRBD2. Germline lookup yields CDR1 MGHRA and CDR2 YSYEKL. The V segment lost 4 bases and the J segment 12 bases; nucleotides outside the gene matches: 5. This CDR3 has 14 residues. CDR3 sequence reads: CASSPGLAGAGQFF. CDR3 in DNA: TGCGCCAGCAGCCCGGGACTAGCGGGAGCAGGGCAGTTCTTC.

The rearrangement uses TRBV7-6 and TRBJ2-7; D unclear. Trimming left V 1 base short and J 3 bases short, with 7 bases between. The CDR3 contains 13 residues. The germline CDR1 and CDR2 sequences are SGHVS and FNYEAQ. In nucleotides, the CDR3 is TGTGCCAGCAGCTTAGGGCACAACTACGAGCAGTACTTC. This encodes CASSLGHNYEQYF.

This chain uses TRBV29-1 with TRBJ2-7, with 9 nucleotides matching TRBD1. From germline, CDR1 is SQVTM and CDR2 ANQGSEA. This CDR3 is built from 11 residues. Losses at the gene ends were 6 bases for V and 13 bases for J; bases not matched to a gene: 10. CDR3 protein: CSVTNRDRVYF. In DNA, the CDR3 is TGCAGCGTGACTAACCGGGACAGGGTTTACTTC.

For this clone: Other nucleotide sequences from this sample produce the same CDR3. The chain joins TRBV18 to TRBJ2-7; 7 bases align to TRBD1. This CDR3 has 12 amino acids. CDR1 and CDR2 (germline): KGHSH, LQKENI. With V trimmed by 6 bases and J by 6 bases, 5 bases remained unmatched. This CDR3 reads CASSENRGEQYF. The CDR3 coding sequence is TGTGCCAGCTCCGAAAACAGGGGCGAGCAGTACTTC.

On this clone itself: Distinct nucleotide sequences in the sample also encode this CDR3. CDR3 bases: TGTGCCACCAGCAGAGACAGGGGCTACGAGCAGTACTTC. Its translation: CATSRDRGYEQYF. The V gene is TRBV15, the J gene TRBJ2-7; TRBD1 might be the D (6 bases). Trimming pared 0 bases from V and 3 bases from J, leaving 6 bases between. There are 13 residues in the CDR3. The V gene's germline CDR1 is LNHNV and CDR2 YYDKDF (reference sequence).

There are a few counts of this clone. Other DNA sequences within the sample encode an identical CDR3. The chain uses TRBV10-3 and TRBJ2-1; no definite D call. Germline CDR1 ENHRY, CDR2 SYGVKD. The length of the CDR3 is 15 residues. Trimming removed 2 bases from V and 0 bases from J, with 8 bases in between. CDR3 amino acids: CAISESGGSYNEQFF. The CDR3, as DNA: TGTGCCATCAGTGAGAGTGGCGGCTCCTACAATGAGCAGTTCTTC.

In this sample, this clone turned up a few times. The rearrangement links TRBV19 to TRBJ2-7; possible D gene TRBD1, 6 bases. Germline loops: CDR1 LNHDA, CDR2 SQIVND (reference sequence). This CDR3 comprises 13 residues. V dropped 3 bases and J dropped 3 bases, with 9 bases sitting between them. CDR3 nucleotide sequence: TGTGCCAGTAGTATTCAGGGGAACTACGAGCAGTACTTC. Protein sequence: CASSIQGNYEQYF. Based on the CDR3 plus reference TRBV19 and TRBJ2-7, the full variable domain is DGGITQSPKYLFRKEGQNVTLSCEQNLNHDAMYWYRQDPGQGLRLIYYSQIVNDFQKGDIAEGYSVSREKKESFPLTVTSAQKNPTAFYLCASSIQGNYEQYFGPGTRLTVT.

The sample holds a few counts of this clone. The chain links TRBV29-1 to TRBJ2-7, with TRBD1 matching over 7 bases. CDR3 size: 14 residues. Germline CDR1 reads SQVTM; CDR2 reads ANQGSEA. V trimming: 6 bases; J trimming: 7 bases; junction bases outside the gene matches: 15. This CDR3 reads CSVLGTAIGIEQYF. CDR3 nucleotide sequence: TGCAGCGTCCTAGGGACAGCCATAGGGATTGAGCAGTACTTC.

The chain combines TRBV15 with TRBJ1-5; D not certain. Trimming pared 7 bases from V and 1 base from J, leaving 8 bases between. This CDR3 contains 13 residues. CDR1 and CDR2 (germline): LNHNV, YYDKDF (reference sequence). The CDR3 is CATTAGSNQPQHF. In DNA form, the CDR3 reads TGTGCCACCACGGCGGGAAGCAATCAGCCCCAGCATTTT.

This clone appeared a few times. The chain has TRBV7-9 and TRBJ2-5; no clear D gene. Trimming removed 4 bases at V and 2 bases at J, with 8 bases between. This CDR3 has 13 amino acids. CDR1 is SEHNR and CDR2 is FQNEAQ in the germline V gene (reference sequence). The CDR3 loop reads CASSSMIQETQYF. The CDR3 coding sequence is TGTGCCAGCAGCTCTATGATACAAGAGACCCAGTACTTC. The full variable domain, completed using reference TRBV7-9 and TRBJ2-5, is DTGVSQNPRHKITKRGQNVTFRCDPISEHNRLYWYRQTLGQGPEFLTYFQNEAQLEKSRLLSDRFSAERPKGSFSTLEIQRTEQGDSAMYLCASSSMIQETQYFGPGTRLLVL.

The chain couples TRBV19 to TRBJ2-2; 8 positions match TRBD2. CDR1 and CDR2 (germline): LNHDA, SQIVND (reference sequence). V was clipped by 6 bases and J by 5 bases; unmatched bases: 14. CDR3 size: 17 residues. The CDR3 sequence: CASSKPAGGPGTGELFF. DNA of the CDR3: TGTGCCAGTAGCAAACCCGCGGGGGGCCCGGGGACCGGGGAGCTGTTTTTT.

The chain is built from TRBV7-8 and TRBJ1-1; D unresolved. The CDR3 covers 13 residues. Trimming took off 5 bases at V and 0 bases at J, with 7 bases between the two ends. CDR1 is SGHVS, CDR2 FQNEAQ, per germline. The CDR3 reads CASSPAVNTEAFF. The CDR3 DNA is TGTGCCAGCAGCCCCGCAGTGAACACTGAAGCTTTCTTT. The whole variable domain, filled in from reference TRBV7-8 and TRBJ1-1, reads GAGVSQSPRYKVAKRGQDVALRCDPISGHVSLFWYQQALGQGPEFLTYFQNEAQLDKSGLPSDRFFAERPEGSVSTLKIQRTQQEDSAVYLCASSPAVNTEAFFGQGTRLTVV.

This clone was seen only a few times. The chain combines TRBV9 with TRBJ2-5; a possible D gene is TRBD1 (5 bases). V was cut by 0 bases and J by 0 bases, with 9 bases left in between. This CDR3 comprises 15 residues. Germline V lookup: CDR1 SGDLS, CDR2 YYNGEE. This CDR3 reads CASSVVGRNQETQYF. The CDR3 nucleotides are TGTGCCAGCAGCGTAGTGGGGCGGAACCAAGAGACCCAGTACTTC.

This chain links TRBV7-8 with TRBJ1-5; maybe TRBD1 (6 bases). CDR1 and CDR2 from the germline V gene are SGHVS and FQNEAQ. The CDR3 has 14 amino acids. V was trimmed by 2 bases and J by 2 bases, leaving 7 bases between them. CDR3 DNA sequence: TGTGCCAGCAGCTTAAGACAGGGCAATCAGCCCCAGCATTTT. Its protein product is CASSLRQGNQPQHF.

This clone was seen only a few times. CDR3 region: CASSLWAADEQYF. CDR3 in DNA: TGTGCCAGCAGCTTGTGGGCCGCCGACGAGCAGTACTTC. This chain connects TRBV5-4 to TRBJ2-7; D ambiguous. With 1 base removed from V and 5 bases from J, the gap between germline ends came to 10 bases. The CDR3 is 13 residues long. From germline, CDR1 is SGHNT and CDR2 YYREEE (reference sequence).

This clone has just a few counts. The chain uses TRBV7-2 and TRBJ1-1; D might be TRBD1 (6 bases). This CDR3 is built from 13 residues. Germline-derived CDR1 and CDR2 are SGHTA and FQGNSA. Trimming pared 2 bases from V and 7 bases from J, leaving 11 bases between. CDR3 sequence: CASSLRGRGEAFF. DNA of the CDR3: TGTGCCAGCAGCTTAAGAGGCAGGGGTGAAGCTTTCTTT.

The V and J genes are TRBV11-2 and TRBJ2-1, with 9 bases fitting TRBD2. The CDR3 consists of 16 residues. CDR1 SGHAT and CDR2 FQNNGV come from the germline V gene. The V segment lost 2 bases and the J segment 8 bases; nucleotides outside the gene matches: 10. CDR3 protein: CASSLTGAGGGYEQFF. The CDR3 nucleotides are TGTGCCAGCAGCTTAACAGGGGCGGGAGGGGGGTATGAGCAGTTCTTC.

This chain connects TRBV5-1 to TRBJ1-2; unclear D gene. The CDR3 is 10 residues long. Trimming cost V 8 bases and J 8 bases, with 10 bases left between them. Germline CDR1 is SGHRS and CDR2 is YFSETQ. The CDR3 loop is CARGGGGYTF. CDR3 in DNA: TGCGCCAGAGGAGGTGGGGGCTACACCTTC. The whole variable domain, filled in from reference TRBV5-1 and TRBJ1-2, reads KAGVTQTPRYLIKTRGQQVTLSCSPISGHRSVSWYQQTPGQGLQFLFEYFSETQRNKGNFPGRFSGRQFSNSRSEMNVSTLELGDSALYLCARGGGGYTFGSGTRLTVV.

The rearrangement joins TRBV4-1 to TRBJ2-1; D unclear. The CDR3 has 16 amino acids. Trimming took 4 bases from V and 0 from J, leaving 13 bases between them. Germline-derived CDR1 and CDR2 are MGHRA and YSYEKL. The CDR3 is CASSPIARSSYNEQFF. The CDR3, as DNA: TGCGCCAGCAGCCCCATTGCGAGGAGCTCCTACAATGAGCAGTTCTTC.

This clone turned up a few times. This sequence joins TRBV28 and TRBJ1-5, with a weak D call TRBD1 (5 bases). The length of the CDR3 is 14 residues. Germline CDR1 reads MDHEN; CDR2 reads SYDVKM. The ends were cut back, 6 bases at V and 2 bases at J, with 11 bases in the middle. The CDR3 DNA is TGTGCCAGCAGCGGGGGGGGTGGCAATCAGCCCCAGCATTTT. Translating it yields CASSGGGGNQPQHF.

A remark on this clone: The identical CDR3 is also encoded by other nucleotide sequences in the sample. The V call is TRBV29-1, the J call TRBJ1-1, with 7 bases lining up with TRBD1. V lost 3 bases, J lost 13 bases, and 17 bases stayed unmatched. Per the germline V gene, CDR1 is SQVTM and CDR2 is ANQGSEA. This CDR3 is built from 14 residues. The CDR3 bases are TGCAGCGTTGAGAAGACAGGGATCCCCCTTGGAGGTTTCTTT. It encodes CSVEKTGIPLGGFF. The full variable domain, in which reference TRBV29-1 and TRBJ1-1 provide the parts outside the CDR3, is SAVISQKPSRDICQRGTSLTIQCQVDSQVTMMFWYRQQPGQSLTLIATANQGSEATYESGFVIDKFPISRPNLTFSTLTVSNMSPEDSSIYLCSVEKTGIPLGGFFGQGTRLTVV.

V is TRBV5-4 and J is TRBJ2-3; no reliable D call. The CDR3 is 14 residues long. CDR1 is SGHNT and CDR2 is YYREEE in the germline V gene (reference sequence). The V and J ends lost 0 bases and 2 bases respectively, with 7 bases between them. CDR3 coding DNA: TGTGCCAGCAGCTTGGTGGCCCTCACAGATACGCAGTATTTT. It is translated as CASSLVALTDTQYF.